The subject of this entry is one T cell receptor (beta chain). Only in-frame clones appear in the TCRdb table, and some are missing; sequencing was by immunoSEQ multiplex PCR. The table shows about 130,000 clones, with about 88% occurring only once. The sample comes from a study of blood T cell repertoires in COVID-19. Study context: Italy, Spain and the United States were the sources of the convalescent and acute COVID-19 samples. The cDNA or gDNA used as material had been derived from T cells, B-cell-depleted T cells, or PBMCs.

The V segment lost 10 bases and the J segment 6 bases; nucleotides outside the gene matches: 6. The germline V gene encodes CDR1 MDHEN and CDR2 SYDVKM. This CDR3 spans 13 amino acids. The chain has TRBV28 and TRBJ1-6; TRBD1 matches 7 bases. The origin of this receptor is a woman older than 75 with acute or convalescent COVID-19. Sequenced material: peripheral blood. The CDR3 protein is CATGRDSNSPLHF. In nucleotides, the CDR3 is TGTGCCACCGGCCGGGACAGTAATTCACCCCTCCACTTT.